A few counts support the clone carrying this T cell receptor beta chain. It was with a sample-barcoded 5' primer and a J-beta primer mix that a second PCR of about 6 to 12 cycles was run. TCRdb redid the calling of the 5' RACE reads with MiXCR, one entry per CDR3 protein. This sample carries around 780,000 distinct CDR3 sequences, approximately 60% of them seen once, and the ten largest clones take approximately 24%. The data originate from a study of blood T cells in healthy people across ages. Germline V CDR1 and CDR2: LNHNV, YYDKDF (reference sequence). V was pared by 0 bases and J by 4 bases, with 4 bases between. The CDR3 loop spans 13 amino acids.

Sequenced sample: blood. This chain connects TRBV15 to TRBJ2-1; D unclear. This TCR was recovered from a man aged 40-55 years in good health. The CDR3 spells CATSREQYNEQFF. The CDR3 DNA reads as TGTGCCACCAGCAGAGAACAGTACAATGAGCAGTTCTTC.